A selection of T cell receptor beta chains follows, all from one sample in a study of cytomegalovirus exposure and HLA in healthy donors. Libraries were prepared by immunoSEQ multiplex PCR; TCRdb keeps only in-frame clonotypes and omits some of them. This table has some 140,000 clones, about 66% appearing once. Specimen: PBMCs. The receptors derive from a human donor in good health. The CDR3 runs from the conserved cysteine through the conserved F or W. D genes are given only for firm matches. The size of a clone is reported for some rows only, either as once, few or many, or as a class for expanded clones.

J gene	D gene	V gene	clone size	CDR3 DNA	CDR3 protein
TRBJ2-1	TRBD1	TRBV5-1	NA	TGCGCCAGCAGCTTGCTGGGACAGGACTACAATGAGCAGTTCTTC	CASSLLGQDYNEQFF
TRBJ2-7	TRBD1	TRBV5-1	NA	TGCGCCAGCAGCTTGGCCCTGGACAGGGAAGACGAGCAGTACTTC	CASSLALDREDEQYF
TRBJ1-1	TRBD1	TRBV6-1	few	TGTGCCAGCAGTGAAGCGCTTCCCGGACAGGGGGCGGTAACTGAAGCTTTCTTT	CASSEALPGQGAVTEAFF
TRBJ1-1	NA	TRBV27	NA	TGTGCCAGCAGCTGGGCGCCTTACACTGAAGCTTTCTTT	CASSWAPYTEAFF
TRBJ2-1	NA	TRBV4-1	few	TGCGCCAGCAGCCAAGACGAACCGGCAGGGGCGAATGAGCAGTTCTTC	CASSQDEPAGANEQFF
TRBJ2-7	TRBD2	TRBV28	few	TGTGCCAGCAGCATTGGGGGGGAATCCTACGAGCAGTACTTC	CASSIGGESYEQYF
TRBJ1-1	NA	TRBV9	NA	TGTGCCAGCAGCGTAGAATCCGTGGGGAGGGAGGCTTTCTTT	CASSVESVGREAFF
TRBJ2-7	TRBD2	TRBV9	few	TGTGCCAGCAGCGTACATGAACTAGCGGGGGGGTACGAGCAGTACTTC	CASSVHELAGGYEQYF
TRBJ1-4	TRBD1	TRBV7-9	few	TGTGCCAGCAGCCCGGACAGGGTTGGGGAAAAACTGTTTTTT	CASSPDRVGEKLFF
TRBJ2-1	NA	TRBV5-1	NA	TGCGCCAGCACCGAGGTCGGGAGTGTTTCCTACAATGAGCAGTTCTTC	CASTEVGSVSYNEQFF
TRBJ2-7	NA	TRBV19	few	TGTGCCAGTAGTATCCAGGGTTCGGGCGAGCAGTACTTC	CASSIQGSGEQYF
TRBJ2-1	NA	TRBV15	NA	TGTGCCACCAGCAGAGATCGGACTAACAATGAGCAGTTCTTC	CATSRDRTNNEQFF
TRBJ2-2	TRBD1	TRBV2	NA	TGTGCCAGCAGTGACGGGACAGGGCCCGGGGAGCTGTTTTTT	CASSDGTGPGELFF
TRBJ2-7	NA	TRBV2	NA	TGTGCCAGCAGAGACCTGGGGCACGAGCAGTACTTC	CASRDLGHEQYF
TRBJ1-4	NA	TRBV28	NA	TGTGCCAGCAGTTCGGGGACAAGATCTGCAACTAATGAAAAACTGTTTTTT	CASSSGTRSATNEKLFF
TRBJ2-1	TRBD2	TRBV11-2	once	TGTGCCAGCAGCCTCAAGACTAGCGGGAGTGTTATATATGAGCAGTTCTTC	CASSLKTSGSVIYEQFF
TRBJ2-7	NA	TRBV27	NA	TGTGCCAGCAGCCCAATCGCTGGGAGCACCTACGAGCAGTACTTC	CASSPIAGSTYEQYF
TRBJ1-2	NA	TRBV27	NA	TGTGCCAGCAATCCAAGCGGGACCGGCCGGGGCTACACCTTC	CASNPSGTGRGYTF
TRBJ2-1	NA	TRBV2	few	TGTGCCAGCAGACTGCTGGGGCCCAATGAGCAGTTCTTC	CASRLLGPNEQFF
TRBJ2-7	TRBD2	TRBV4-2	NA	TGTGCCAGCAGCCAGGCCGGACTAGTTCCCCCCTACGAGCAGTACTTC	CASSQAGLVPPYEQYF
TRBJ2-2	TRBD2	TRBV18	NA	TGTGCCAGCTCATTAGCGGGAGAGGCCGGGGAGCTGTTTTTT	CASSLAGEAGELFF
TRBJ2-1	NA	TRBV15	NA	TGTGCCACCAGCAGGTGGCAGGGCACATACAATGAGCAGTTCTTC	CATSRWQGTYNEQFF
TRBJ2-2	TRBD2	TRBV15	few	TGTGCCACCAGCAGAGTTGGCGGGAGAGGCGGGGAGCTGTTTTTT	CATSRVGGRGGELFF
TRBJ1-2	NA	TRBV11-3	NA	TGTGCCAGCAGCTTTCAAGCGGGTGGCTACACCTTC	CASSFQAGGYTF
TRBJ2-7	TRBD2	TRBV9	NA	TGTGCCAGCAGCCCCACGACTAGCGGAGTGTCCTACGAGCAGTACTTC	CASSPTTSGVSYEQYF
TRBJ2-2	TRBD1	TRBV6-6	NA	TGTGCCAGCAGCAGGACAGGGGGCGGCGGCGGGGAGCTGTTTTTT	CASSRTGGGGGELFF
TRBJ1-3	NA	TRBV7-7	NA	TGTGCCAGCAGCTTAGGGACTCCCAGCTCTGGAAACACCATATATTTT	CASSLGTPSSGNTIYF
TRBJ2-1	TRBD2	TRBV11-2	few	TGTGCCAGCAGCTTGGATTGGGTTGGACTAGCACTGAACAACGATGAGCAGTTCTTC	CASSLDWVGLALNNDEQFF
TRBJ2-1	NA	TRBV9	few	TGTGCCAGCAGCGTGGAAGGCGGGATGACGAATGAGCAGTTCTTC	CASSVEGGMTNEQFF
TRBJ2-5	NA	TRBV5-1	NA	TGCGCCAGCAGGGCAACAGGGCGGAGGGAGACCCAGTACTTC	CASRATGRRETQYF
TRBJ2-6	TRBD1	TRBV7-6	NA	TGTGCCAGCAGCTACGGACAGGGAAGGGCGCTTGGCTCAGACAACGTCCTGACTTTC	CASSYGQGRALGSDNVLTF